This T cell receptor beta chain emerged from a study of post-analysis software for immune sequencing data. This clonotype was counted ten times or more. Researchers reported that TCR beta cDNA libraries carried unique molecular identifiers. MiXCR, applied by TCRdb to the PCR reads, yields one record per CDR3 protein. The top ten hold over 4.5% of the sample, which has 700,000 to 900,000 distinct CDR3 sequences, under 60% seen once. The source material was blood. This receptor was taken from a girl under 18 with multiple sclerosis.

The DNA of the CDR3 is TGTGCCAGCAGCTTAGTGGCGGGAGCGGGCAATGAGCAGTTCTTC. Translation gives CASSLVAGAGNEQFF. V and J are TRBV7-6 and TRBJ2-1, with TRBD2 matching over 7 bases. Germline trimming cut 1 base from V and 6 bases from J; bases unmatched to any gene: 6. Germline-derived CDR1 and CDR2 are SGHVS and FNYEAQ. This CDR3 is 15 amino acids long.